What follows are 9 T cell receptor beta chains derived from one specimen sequenced in a study of blood T cell repertoires in COVID-19. Assay used: immunoSEQ multiplex PCR; TCRdb lists only in-frame clones, some missing. The sample yields 45,000 to 70,000 clones, about 90% seen once. The material sequenced was peripheral blood. The origin of the receptors is a woman of 80 years or more with COVID-19, enrolled during active disease.

J is TRBJ1-2 and V is TRBV12-3 or TRBV12-4, with D perhaps TRBD1 (6 bases). Trimming stripped 8 bases from V and 5 bases from J, with 15 bases between. The length of the CDR3 is 13 residues. The CDR3 coding sequence is TGTGCCAGCTCCGAGCCGGACAGATATGGCTACACCTTC. It is translated as CASSEPDRYGYTF.

This rearrangement joins TRBV6-5 to TRBJ1-1; the D gene is possibly TRBD1 (6 bases). This CDR3 region has 12 residues. V lost 5 bases and J lost 6, with 10 bases in between. CDR1 and CDR2 from the germline V gene are MNHEY and SVGAGI. Written as DNA, the CDR3 is TGTGCCAGCAGTCGAGGACAGTCTGAAGCTTTCTTT. Translated: CASSRGQSEAFF.

This chain links TRBV30 with TRBJ1-1; the match to TRBD1 covers 7 bases. V shed 0 bases, J shed 11 bases, and the junction held 9 bases outside the gene matches. Germline CDR1 and CDR2: GTSNPN and SVGIG (reference sequence). The CDR3 is 13 amino acids. This CDR3 is CAWSVTGVEIAFF. Written as DNA, the CDR3 is TGTGCCTGGAGTGTTACAGGGGTTGAAATTGCTTTCTTT. The entire variable domain, with the rest obtained from reference TRBV30 and TRBJ1-1, is as follows: SQTIHQWPATLVQPVGSPLSLECTVEGTSNPNLYWYRQAAGRGLQLLFYSVGIGQISSEVPQNLSASRPQDRQFILSSKKLLLSDSGFYLCAWSVTGVEIAFFGQGTRLTVV.

The chain is built from TRBV4-1 and TRBJ1-3; D is undetermined. V lost 6 bases, J lost 0 bases, and 12 bases lay in between. Germline CDR1 and CDR2: MGHRA and YSYEKL. CDR3 length: 15 amino acids. The CDR3 protein is CASRRVTSSGNTIYF. The CDR3 DNA is TGCGCCAGCAGGCGGGTGACAAGCTCTGGAAACACCATATATTTT.

V is TRBV5-1 and J is TRBJ2-7; D may be TRBD1 (5 bases). In germline, CDR1 is SGHRS, CDR2 YFSETQ. The CDR3 is 14 amino acids. Deletions cut 5 bases from V and 2 bases from J, with 14 bases between. The CDR3, as DNA: TGCGCCAGCAGTGGCCAGGGTCCGCCCTACGAGCAGTACTTC. As protein: CASSGQGPPYEQYF. Supplemented by reference TRBV5-1 and TRBJ2-7, the full variable domain reads KAGVTQTPRYLIKTRGQQVTLSCSPISGHRSVSWYQQTPGQGLQFLFEYFSETQRNKGNFPGRFSGRQFSNSRSEMNVSTLELGDSALYLCASSGQGPPYEQYFGPGTRLTVT.

This chain joins TRBV9 and TRBJ1-1; 8 bases are shared with TRBD1. Germline CDR1 is SGDLS and CDR2 is YYNGEE. This CDR3 is built from 15 residues. The V segment lost 4 bases and the J segment 4 bases; nucleotides outside the gene matches: 9. This CDR3 is CASSLRDRGITEAFF. CDR3 coding DNA: TGTGCCAGCAGCCTACGAGACAGGGGAATCACTGAAGCTTTCTTT.

The chain couples TRBV19 to TRBJ1-2, with 8 bases lining up with TRBD1. The CDR3 is 17 amino acids. Per the germline V gene, CDR1 is LNHDA and CDR2 is SQIVND (reference sequence). V was pared by 5 bases and J by 0 bases, with 11 bases of the junction left unmatched. CDR3 DNA: TGTGCCAGTAGTGCCTACAGGGGGGATCAAACTAACTATGGCTACACCTTC. The encoded protein is CASSAYRGDQTNYGYTF.

This clone was counted a few times. The rearrangement links TRBV6-1 to TRBJ1-4, with TRBD1 matching 8 bases. The V segment lost 0 bases and the J segment 10 bases; nucleotides outside the gene matches: 4. Germline V CDR1 and CDR2: MNHNS, SASEGT. CDR3 length equals 14 residues. CDR3 amino acids: CASSEATGVGKLFF. The CDR3 DNA reads as TGTGCCAGCAGTGAAGCGACAGGGGTGGGAAAACTGTTTTTT.

This clone was seen a handful of times. CDR3 sequence: CASSPQGAREQYF. CDR3 in DNA: TGCGCCAGCAGCCCGCAGGGGGCTAGGGAGCAGTACTTC. The chain recombines TRBV4-1 with TRBJ2-7; 8 nucleotides agree with TRBD1. Per germline, CDR1 MGHRA and CDR2 YSYEKL. The V segment lost 4 bases and the J segment 7 bases; nucleotides outside the gene matches: 6. This CDR3 spans 13 amino acids.